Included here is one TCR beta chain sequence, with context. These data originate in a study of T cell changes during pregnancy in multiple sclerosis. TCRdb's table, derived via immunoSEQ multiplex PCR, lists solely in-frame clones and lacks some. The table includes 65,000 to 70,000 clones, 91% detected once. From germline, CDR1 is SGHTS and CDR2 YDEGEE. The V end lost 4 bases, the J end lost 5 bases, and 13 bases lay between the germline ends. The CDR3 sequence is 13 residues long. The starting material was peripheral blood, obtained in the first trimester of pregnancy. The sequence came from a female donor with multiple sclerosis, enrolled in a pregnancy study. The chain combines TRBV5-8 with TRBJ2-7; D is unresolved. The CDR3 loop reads CASSTGRFNEQYF. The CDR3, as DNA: TGTGCCAGCAGCACCGGCAGGTTCAACGAGCAGTACTTC.